This T cell receptor beta chain was observed in a study of CD8+ T cells in alopecia areata. V was clipped by 4 bases and J by 2 bases, with 15 bases between them. The CDR3 is 16 residues long. Per the germline V gene, CDR1 is GTSNPN and CDR2 is SVGIG (reference sequence). In regard to this clone: The antigen is undetermined.

RNA was isolated and reverse transcribed to cDNA, the sequencing template. The table came from immunoSEQ multiplex PCR; TCRdb's copy has only in-frame clones and leaves some out. The data hold 270,000 or so clones, with 55% to 75% observed a single time. The treatment here: oral pan-JAK inhibitor, 5-10 mg twice daily. Researchers gathered lesional scalp punch biopsies and peripheral blood from patients with alopecia areata. General study points: Tofacitinib significantly decreased scalp clonality and expanded CD8+ clones among top 100. The link between baseline CD8+ expansion and response remains uncertain with one nonresponder.

This clonotype was sampled from a human donor with alopecia areata. The rearrangement uses TRBV30 and TRBJ1-6, with TRBD1 as a possible D gene (6 bases). The specimen was CD4+ T cells sorted from blood, collected at week 24, from a patient treated with tofacitinib. The CDR3 DNA reads TGTGCCTGGACCCGTAAGGGGGGGGCCTATAATTCACCCCTCCACTTT. It translates to CAWTRKGGAYNSPLHF. The variable domain in full, completed from reference TRBV30 and TRBJ1-6, reads SQTIHQWPATLVQPVGSPLSLECTVEGTSNPNLYWYRQAAGRGLQLLFYSVGIGQISSEVPQNLSASRPQDRQFILSSKKLLLSDSGFYLCAWTRKGGAYNSPLHFGNGTRLTVT.